The clone carrying this T cell receptor beta chain occurred a few times. Its antigen is undetermined. 5'RACE template switching produced TCR cDNA carrying a universal primer site and UMIs. MiXCR was run by TCRdb on the 5' RACE reads, yielding one entry per CDR3 protein. The data show 500,000 to 650,000 distinct CDR3 sequences, with roughly an eighth seen just once and approximately 15% held by the top ten. Germline V gene sequence: CDR1 DFQATT, CDR2 SNEGSKA (reference sequence). Trimming removed 0 bases at V and 4 bases at J, with 14 bases between. The CDR3 is 15 residues long. The record originates from a study of T cells after yellow fever vaccination. Study background: In the case of low-cell-number fractions, SMART-Seq v4 Ultra Low Input was used for preparation.

Study findings and constraints: A small proportion of clonotypes was detected in both the CD4 and CD8 compartments.

This clonotype originated in a man aged 25 to 45 who received the YFV17D yellow fever vaccine. J is TRBJ2-3 and V is TRBV20-1; the D gene is possibly TRBD1 (6 bases). Sample: PBMCs, taken on the day of the yellow fever booster vaccination. As DNA, the CDR3 is TGCAGTGCTAGAGATCCGGGCAGGGGCCCAGATACGCAGTATTTT. Protein sequence: CSARDPGRGPDTQYF.